These T cell receptor beta chains were read from a single sample in a study of blood T cell repertoires in COVID-19. The protocol was immunoSEQ multiplex PCR, while the TCRdb copy is restricted to in-frame clones and leaves out a portion. The sample lists roughly 70,000 clones; approximately 90% were seen once. The sequenced sample was peripheral blood. These TCRs come from a man between 45 and 60 years old with COVID-19, enrolled during active disease. The CDR3 runs from the conserved cysteine through the conserved F or W. D genes are given only for firm matches. Size tells how often a clone was seen (once, few, many) or the class of an expanded clone, and some rows leave it out.

j_gene,abundance,v_gene,d_gene,CDR3nt,CDR3aa
TRBJ2-5,.,TRBV18,TRBD2,TGTGCCAGCTCCCCGGGACTAGCGGGAGCGGAGACCCAGTACTTC,CASSPGLAGAETQYF
TRBJ2-1,.,TRBV27,TRBD2,TGTGCCAGCAGTGCCCGTGCGGGGGTTAATGAGCAGTTCTTC,CASSARAGVNEQFF
TRBJ2-1,.,TRBV10-3,TRBD2,TGTGCCATCAGTGCGGGACTAGCGGGAGGATTCTACAATGAGCAGTTCTTC,CAISAGLAGGFYNEQFF
TRBJ2-5,.,TRBV28,TRBD1,TGTGCCAGCAGGGACGGGGGGACAGGGGGGAAAGAGACCCAGTACTTC,CASRDGGTGGKETQYF
TRBJ1-1,.,TRBV19,.,TGTGCCAGTAGTATACAGGGGAACACTGAAGCTTTCTTT,CASSIQGNTEAFF
TRBJ2-7,.,TRBV15,TRBD1,TGTGCCACCAGCAGGTCCCCGCAGAGGGGAGACAGGGGGCTCCTTTTC,CATSRSPQRGDRGLLF
TRBJ2-7,.,TRBV12-3/TRBV12-4,TRBD1,TGTGCCAGCGGTCAGGGGGACTACGAGCAGTACTTC,CASGQGDYEQYF
TRBJ1-2,.,TRBV7-2,.,TGTGCCAGCAGCTTAGCCCACGGACAGTCGCCCTATGGCTACACCTTC,CASSLAHGQSPYGYTF
TRBJ1-4,.,TRBV19,.,TGTGCCAGTAGTACTACGGGGAGCATCACACTTCGGAATGAAAAACTGTTTTTT,CASSTTGSITLRNEKLFF
TRBJ2-2,.,TRBV2,TRBD2,TGTGCCAGCAGTGAAGAAAGCGGGAGATTTCGGACCGGGGAGCTGTTTTTT,CASSEESGRFRTGELFF
TRBJ2-1,.,TRBV11-2,.,TGTGCCAGCAGCTTTACGAGGCCGGGTGAGCAGTTCTTC,CASSFTRPGEQFF
TRBJ2-7,.,TRBV27,TRBD1,TGTGCCAGCAGTTTAAGTACAGGGGCCGTAATCTACGAGCAGTACTTC,CASSLSTGAVIYEQYF
TRBJ1-1,.,TRBV15,.,TGTGCCACCAGCAGAGACGTGAACACTGAAGCTTTCTTT,CATSRDVNTEAFF
TRBJ2-2,few,TRBV7-3,.,TGTGCCAGCAGCGTCTTTCAGGGGAGCGGGGAGCTGTTTTTT,CASSVFQGSGELFF
TRBJ2-2,.,TRBV5-6,TRBD1,TGTGCCAGCAGCTTGGCAGGGGGCGGGGAGCTGTTTTTT,CASSLAGGGELFF
TRBJ1-2,.,TRBV30,.,TGTGCCTGGAGTAGAAGTCTGACAGGTACGCGATATGGCTACACCTTC,CAWSRSLTGTRYGYTF
TRBJ2-2,few,TRBV3-1/TRBV3-2,.,TGTGCCAGCAGCCATAGGGTAGCGGTGACCGGGGAGCTGTTTTTT,CASSHRVAVTGELFF
TRBJ2-7,.,TRBV2,.,TGTGCCAGCAGTCCGACAGACTCAGGCCACGAGCAGTACTTC,CASSPTDSGHEQYF
TRBJ1-6,.,TRBV13,TRBD1,TGTGCCAGCAGCTTCCAGGACAGGGAAGGTTCACCCCTCCACTTT,CASSFQDREGSPLHF
TRBJ2-2,.,TRBV19,.,TGTGCCAGTAGTATGGAGGGGGCGCGCGGGGAGCTGTTTTTT,CASSMEGARGELFF
TRBJ2-7,.,TRBV4-1,TRBD2,TGCGCCAGCAGCCTCGCTACTAGCGGGAGGACCTACGAGCAGTACTTC,CASSLATSGRTYEQYF
TRBJ2-3,once,TRBV7-6,TRBD1,TGTGCCAGCAGCGCCCAGGGGGCATTTGGCATAGATACGCAGTATTTT,CASSAQGAFGIDTQYF
TRBJ1-1,.,TRBV5-6,.,TGTGCCAGCAGCTTGGGTCCGGGGAGCACTGAAGCTTTCTTT,CASSLGPGSTEAFF
TRBJ2-1,.,TRBV27,TRBD2,TGTGCCAGCAGTTTGGGACTAGCTGCCTACAATGAGCAGTTCTTC,CASSLGLAAYNEQFF
TRBJ1-1,.,TRBV19,.,TGTGCCAGTAGTATAATGGGGGGTCGGTACACTGAAGCTTTCTTT,CASSIMGGRYTEAFF
TRBJ2-2,.,TRBV2,.,TGTGCCAGCAGGACAGACACCGGGGAGCTGTTTTTT,CASRTDTGELFF
TRBJ2-3,.,TRBV14,.,TGTGCCAGCAGCCAAGACTCAGGATATACGCAGTATTTT,CASSQDSGYTQYF
TRBJ2-2,.,TRBV6-2/TRBV6-3,TRBD2,TGTGCCAGCAGTTACTCGACATTCTCGGGACTAAGTACCGGGGAGCTGTTTTTT,CASSYSTFSGLSTGELFF
TRBJ1-2,.,TRBV28,TRBD1,TGTGCCAGCAGTCTACAGGGGGCCTTGGGCTACACCTTC,CASSLQGALGYTF
TRBJ2-5,.,TRBV6-2/TRBV6-3,TRBD2,TGTGCCAGCAGTTACCTGCTAGCGGTCCAAGAGACCCAGTACTTC,CASSYLLAVQETQYF
TRBJ2-3,.,TRBV24-1,TRBD1,TGTGCCACCAGGCCCAGGGGGCAAGATACGCAGTATTTT,CATRPRGQDTQYF
TRBJ2-3,.,TRBV6-5,TRBD2,TGTGCCAGCAGTTATGGGGCGGGAGTGGGAGATACGCAGTATTTT,CASSYGAGVGDTQYF
TRBJ1-6,.,TRBV3-1/TRBV3-2,.,TGTGCCAGCAGCCTCACAGGTGGCAAGAATTCACCCCTCCACTTT,CASSLTGGKNSPLHF
TRBJ2-1,.,TRBV4-1,TRBD2,TGCGCCAGCAGCGGGACTAGGCGGGGTGAGCAGTTCTTC,CASSGTRRGEQFF
TRBJ1-1,.,TRBV5-4,.,TGTGCCAGCAGCTTGGAAGCGGTTTTAAACACTGAAGCTTTCTTT,CASSLEAVLNTEAFF
TRBJ2-3,.,TRBV6-5,.,TGTGCCAGCAGCGTTAGCGGTAGCACAGATACGCAGTATTTT,CASSVSGSTDTQYF
TRBJ2-3,.,TRBV5-1,TRBD2,TGCGCCAGCAGCTCCCCGTTGGAGCGGGAAACTAGCACAGATACGCAGTATTTT,CASSSPLERETSTDTQYF
TRBJ2-5,.,TRBV10-2,.,TGCGCCAGCAGTGAAATGGAGGGTGAGACCCAGTACTTC,CASSEMEGETQYF
TRBJ2-7,.,TRBV5-4,.,TGTGCCAGCAGCTTGGCGCAGGGGACCGGCGAGCAGTACTTC,CASSLAQGTGEQYF
TRBJ2-5,.,TRBV13,.,TGTGCCAGCAGCTTAGGGAATCAGGAGACCCAGTACTTC,CASSLGNQETQYF
TRBJ2-1,.,TRBV11-3,TRBD2,TGTGCCAGCAGCTCTGTGGCTAGCGGGATTGATGAGCAGTTCTTC,CASSSVASGIDEQFF
TRBJ2-7,.,TRBV10-3,TRBD1,TGTGCCATCAGTAACCGGGACAGGGAGGGCGAGCAGTACTTC,CAISNRDREGEQYF
TRBJ1-4,.,TRBV29-1,.,TGCAGCGCAACCAGGACAGCAACTAATGAAAAACTGTTTTTT,CSATRTATNEKLFF
TRBJ2-3,.,TRBV4-1,.,TGCGCCAGCAGCCAAGATCTTGCGGCTAGCACAGATACGCAGTATTTT,CASSQDLAASTDTQYF
TRBJ1-5,.,TRBV3-1/TRBV3-2,.,TGTGCCAGCAGCCAAGGAGGGGGTCAGCCTCAGCATTTT,CASSQGGGQPQHF
TRBJ2-7,.,TRBV3-1/TRBV3-2,TRBD2,TGTGCCAGCAGCCAAGGGGCTAGCGGCCTCTACGAGCAGTACTTC,CASSQGASGLYEQYF
TRBJ1-2,.,TRBV2,.,TGTGCCAGCAGTGAGAGGTCACACACCTTC,CASSERSHTF
TRBJ2-1,.,TRBV30,.,TGTGCCTGGAGTGGACAGTTAGTATACAATGAGCAGTTCTTC,CAWSGQLVYNEQFF
TRBJ2-4,.,TRBV5-1,.,TGCGCCAGCAGCTTCGTGGGCGGGTTAGCCAAAAACATTCAGTACTTC,CASSFVGGLAKNIQYF
TRBJ2-1,.,TRBV29-1,TRBD1,TGCAGCGTCCTCCGGGACAGGGGACACAATGAGCAGTTCTTC,CSVLRDRGHNEQFF
TRBJ1-1,.,TRBV12-3/TRBV12-4,.,TGTGCCAGCAGTTACAGGGCGAACACTGAAGCTTTCTTT,CASSYRANTEAFF
TRBJ2-2,.,TRBV5-1,TRBD2,TGCGCCAGCAGCTTGGTACTAGCGGGTAACACCGGGGAGCTGTTTTTT,CASSLVLAGNTGELFF